One and the same sample provided the 13 T cell receptor beta chains below, sequenced in a study of T cell responses to AZD1222 COVID-19 vaccine. Method: immunoSEQ multiplex PCR; TCRdb's copy keeps in-frame clones and lacks some. The sample shows about 140,000 clones, 85% to 95% of them seen only once. Sample: peripheral blood, taken on day 0 of AZD1222 vaccination. These receptors all stem from an adult in good health.

Here the CDR3 reads CASSRDRGTMNTEAFF. CDR3 nucleotide sequence: TGTGCCAGCAGTCGCGACAGGGGAACGATGAACACTGAAGCTTTCTTT. This chain joins TRBV28 and TRBJ1-1; 8 nucleotides match TRBD1. Germline values: CDR1 MDHEN, CDR2 SYDVKM. This CDR3 has 16 residues. With V trimmed by 5 bases and J by 0 bases, 8 bases remained unmatched.

The chain has TRBV28 and TRBJ1-5; D call uncertain. Germline CDR1 and CDR2: MDHEN and SYDVKM. V lost 4 bases and J 2 bases, leaving 9 bases between the germline ends. This CDR3 is 14 amino acids long. The CDR3 region is CASSYGRRNQPQHF. The CDR3 DNA sequence: TGTGCCAGCAGTTACGGGAGGCGCAATCAGCCCCAGCATTTT.

This clone was picked up a small number of times. The chain is built from TRBV12-3 or TRBV12-4 and TRBJ1-2, with unresolved D. This CDR3 has 13 amino acids. V was shortened by 7 bases and J by 2 bases, with 11 bases between the two germline ends. The CDR3 protein is CASTLGGNYGYTF. The DNA for the CDR3 is TGTGCCAGCACCTTAGGAGGGAACTATGGCTACACCTTC.

The chain joins TRBV12-3 or TRBV12-4 to TRBJ1-2; D remains ambiguous. The CDR3 runs 13 residues. The ends were cut back, 7 bases at V and 2 bases at J, with 11 bases in the middle. The DNA for the CDR3 is TGTGCCAGCACTCGCGGACCAAACTATGGCTACACCTTC. Its protein product is CASTRGPNYGYTF.

This clone was seen only once. V gene TRBV7-2 combines with J gene TRBJ2-1; no clear D. The CDR3 is made up of 14 amino acids. V was pared by 2 bases and J by 2 bases, with 7 bases between. CDR1 is SGHTA, CDR2 FQGNSA, per germline. CDR3 DNA sequence: TGTGCCAGCAGCTTATCTGAAACCTACAATGAGCAGTTCTTC. Amino acids: CASSLSETYNEQFF.

The chain is built from TRBV2 and TRBJ2-7; tentatively, D is TRBD1 or TRBD2 (5 bases each). CDR3 length equals 12 residues. Trimming removed 10 bases at V and 6 bases at J, with 16 bases between. CDR1 is SNHLY, CDR2 FYNNEI, per germline. The CDR3 DNA is TGTGCCACCCGGGACGGCAACCGCGAGCAGTACTTC. Amino acids: CATRDGNREQYF.

The chain couples TRBV7-3 to TRBJ2-3; the match to TRBD1 covers 9 bases. The length of the CDR3 is 15 residues. Germline V CDR1 and CDR2: SGHTA, FQGTGA. V trimming: 5 bases; J trimming: 3 bases; junction bases outside the gene matches: 6. Written as DNA, the CDR3 is TGTGCCAGCAGCCCCCCGGGGACAGGGACAGATACGCAGTATTTT. Translating gives CASSPPGTGTDTQYF.

V gene TRBV2 combines with J gene TRBJ2-5; TRBD2 is a possible D gene (7 bases). Trimming pared 3 bases from V and 7 bases from J, leaving 15 bases between. Germline values: CDR1 SNHLY, CDR2 FYNNEI. This CDR3 is 14 amino acids long. Here the CDR3 DNA reads TGTGCCAGCAGTGACCTCGTGAGGGGGGGGACCCAGTACTTC. This encodes CASSDLVRGGTQYF.

The rearrangement uses TRBV13 and TRBJ2-1; tentative D call: TRBD1 (6 bases). The germline V gene has CDR1 PRHDT and CDR2 FYEKMQ (reference sequence). There are 17 residues in the CDR3. V lost 2 bases to trimming and J lost 0 bases, with 14 bases between them. Here the CDR3 reads CASSLYWGPSSYNEQFF. CDR3 nucleotide sequence: TGTGCCAGCAGCTTATATTGGGGGCCGAGCTCCTACAATGAGCAGTTCTTC.

This chain uses TRBV9 with TRBJ1-3; TRBD1 might be the D (6 bases). The CDR3 consists of 16 residues. Germline-derived CDR1 and CDR2 are SGDLS and YYNGEE. Trimming removed 2 bases at V and 4 bases at J, with 16 bases between. This CDR3 reads CASSVLGGELGNTIYF. The CDR3 bases are TGTGCCAGCAGCGTTCTAGGGGGTGAACTAGGAAACACCATATATTTT.

In DNA form, the CDR3 reads TGTGCCAGCAGTTATCAGCGGGGGCGAGAGACCCAGTACTTC. This codes for CASSYQRGRETQYF. The J gene is TRBJ2-5, the V gene TRBV6-6, with 8 bases lining up with TRBD2. With 3 bases clipped from V and 4 bases from J, the junction kept 4 bases outside the gene matches. In germline, CDR1 is MNHNY, CDR2 SVGAGI (reference sequence). This CDR3 has 14 amino acids.

The chain carries TRBV9 and TRBJ2-7; 8 bases match TRBD1. This CDR3 is 15 amino acids long. CDR1 and CDR2 (germline): SGDLS, YYNGEE. Trimming took 0 bases from V and 7 from J; bases not matched to a gene: 9. CDR3 region: CASSVDAGGAREQYF. Here the CDR3 DNA reads TGTGCCAGCAGCGTAGATGCAGGGGGCGCGAGAGAGCAGTACTTC.

The rearrangement links TRBV19 to TRBJ1-3; D possibly corresponds to TRBD1 (5 bases). Germline V CDR1 and CDR2: LNHDA, SQIVND (reference sequence). This CDR3 has 15 amino acids. V gave up 3 bases and J gave up 0 bases, with 9 bases separating them. CDR3 residues: CASSIRGGSGNTIYF. CDR3 nucleotide sequence: TGTGCCAGTAGTATTCGGGGGGGCTCTGGAAACACCATATATTTT.